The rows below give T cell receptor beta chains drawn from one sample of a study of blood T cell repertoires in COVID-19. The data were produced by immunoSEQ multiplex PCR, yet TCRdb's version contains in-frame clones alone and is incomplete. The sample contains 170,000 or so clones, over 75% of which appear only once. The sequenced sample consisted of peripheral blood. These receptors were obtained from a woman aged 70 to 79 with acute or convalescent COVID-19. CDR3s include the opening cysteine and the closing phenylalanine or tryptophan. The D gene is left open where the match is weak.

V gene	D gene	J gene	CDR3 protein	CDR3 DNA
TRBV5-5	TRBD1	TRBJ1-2	CASSFQGAGGYTF	TGTGCCAGCAGCTTCCAGGGGGCTGGGGGCTACACCTTC
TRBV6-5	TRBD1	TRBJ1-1	CASRTGTNTEAFF	TGTGCCAGCAGGACAGGGACGAACACTGAAGCTTTCTTT
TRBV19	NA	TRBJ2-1	CATCERYNEQFF	TGTGCCACCTGTGAGAGGTACAATGAGCAGTTCTTC
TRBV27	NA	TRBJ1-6	CASSWRQPSSYNSPLHF	TGTGCCAGCAGTTGGAGACAGCCGAGCTCCTATAATTCACCCCTCCACTTT
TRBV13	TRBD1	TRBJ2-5	CASSLAPGTAQETQYF	TGTGCCAGCAGCTTAGCCCCCGGGACAGCCCAAGAGACCCAGTACTTC
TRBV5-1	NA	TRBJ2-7	CASSDRYEQYF	TGCGCCAGCAGTGACAGGTACGAGCAGTACTTC
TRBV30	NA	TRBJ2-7	CAWSRGQGPYEQYF	TGTGCCTGGAGCCGTGGGCAGGGTCCCTACGAGCAGTACTTC
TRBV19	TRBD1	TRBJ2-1	CASSIRDSNNEQFF	TGTGCCAGTAGTATTAGGGACAGTAACAATGAGCAGTTCTTC
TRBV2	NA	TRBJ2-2	CASIRGEKTGELFF	TGTGCCAGCATACGGGGAGAGAAGACCGGGGAGCTGTTTTTT
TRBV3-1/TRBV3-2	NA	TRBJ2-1	CASSQPSSGPSGHEQFF	TGTGCCAGCAGCCAACCGAGTAGCGGCCCCTCAGGGCATGAGCAGTTCTTC
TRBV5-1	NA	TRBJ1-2	CASRPDRYGYTF	TGCGCCAGCAGACCGGACAGATACGGCTACACCTTC
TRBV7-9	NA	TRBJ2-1	CASSTAGGQLAELNNEQFF	TGTGCCAGCAGCACGGCAGGGGGTCAACTAGCGGAGCTAAACAATGAGCAGTTCTTC
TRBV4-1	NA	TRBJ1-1	CASSGRLGGFTEAFF	TGCGCCAGCAGCGGGCGATTGGGGGGGTTTACTGAAGCTTTCTTT
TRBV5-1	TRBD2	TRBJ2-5	CASSLWTSSQETQYF	TGCGCCAGCAGCCTTTGGACTAGCAGCCAAGAGACCCAGTACTTC
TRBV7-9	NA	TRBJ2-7	CASSLALGGVNEQYF	TGTGCCAGCAGCTTAGCGCTAGGAGGGGTGAACGAGCAGTACTTC